This T cell receptor (beta chain) is from a study of OX40 agonist ivuxolimab in advanced cancers. General observations from the study: Both CD4+ and CD8+ T cell populations in blood had undergone clonal expansion by week 6 at 0.1 to 3.0 mg/kg.

As regards this clone: The target antigen is unknown.

Sequenced by immunoSEQ multiplex PCR; TCRdb stores in-frame clones only, minus some. The sample has some 57,000 clones; around 92% are singletons. Enrollment shut out patients with autoimmune disease history or systemic immunosuppression. This sequence was found in an adult with an advanced solid tumor such as melanoma, head and neck, liver or kidney cancer. Sequencing used CD4+ or CD8+ T cells sorted from blood, obtained in a trial of the OX40 agonist ivuxolimab.

CDR3 amino acids: CASSVGPPGEGAGNTIYF. DNA for the CDR3: TGTGCCAGCAGCGTAGGACCCCCAGGGGAAGGAGCTGGAAACACCATATATTTT. The chain joins TRBV9 to TRBJ1-3, with D maybe TRBD1 (6 bases). V lost 0 bases and J lost 2, with 18 bases in between. This CDR3 region has 18 residues. Germline CDR1 and CDR2: SGDLS and YYNGEE.